These 26 T cell receptor beta chains originate from one sample sequenced in a study of OX40 agonist ivuxolimab in advanced cancers. The library was built by means of the immunoSEQ multiplex PCR assay. The table comes from immuneACCESS by way of TCRdb, which keeps in-frame sequences with V and J called. Part of the clones is missing from these tables; in studies checked, under half for an unresolved V gene and the rest for unknown reasons. The sample table contains roughly 80,000 clones; only one count was recorded for 65% to 90% of them. About 1.9% of the sample goes to the ten largest clones. The specimen comprised CD4+ or CD8+ T cells sorted from blood, sampled in a trial of the OX40 agonist ivuxolimab. The receptors were sampled from an adult with an advanced solid tumor such as melanoma, head and neck, liver or kidney cancer.

V is TRBV2 and J is TRBJ1-1; perhaps TRBD1 as D (5 bases). Trimming stripped 5 bases from V and 7 bases from J, with 8 bases between. CDR3 size: 11 residues. Per germline, CDR1 SNHLY and CDR2 FYNNEI. The CDR3 coding sequence is TGTGCCAGCAGTTACGACAGTGAAGCTTTCTTT. It translates to CASSYDSEAFF. Full variable domain (missing parts from reference TRBV2 and TRBJ1-1): EPEVTQTPSHQVTQMGQEVILRCVPISNHLYFYWYRQILGQKVEFLVSFYNNEISEKSEIFDDQFSVERPDGSNFTLKIRSTKLEDSAMYFCASSYDSEAFFGQGTRLTVV.

In this sample, this clone turned up once. The V and J genes are TRBV5-6 and TRBJ2-1; D is uncertain. This CDR3 has 11 amino acids. Trimming cost V 7 bases and J 9 bases, with 11 bases left between them. Per the germline V gene, CDR1 is SGHDT and CDR2 is YYEEEE. The CDR3 DNA is TGTGCCAGCGGAAAATACGTTGAGCAGTTCTTC. It translates to CASGKYVEQFF.

This chain connects TRBV28 to TRBJ1-2; tentative D call: TRBD1 (6 bases). CDR1 is MDHEN and CDR2 is SYDVKM in the germline V gene. CDR3 size: 15 residues. With 3 bases removed from V and 0 bases from J, the gap between germline ends came to 11 bases. DNA of the CDR3: TGTGCCAGCAGTTTTGGGGACACTACTAACTATGGCTACACCTTC. Its translation is CASSFGDTTNYGYTF.

This rearrangement joins TRBV1 to TRBJ2-7; the D call of TRBD2 is as the table states it, not checked on the DNA. TRBV1 corresponds to a pseudogene. There are 20 residues in the CDR3. Here the CDR3 DNA reads TGCACCAGCAGCCGGATTCCCCCCCCAAGACTAGCGGGAGAGCGACACGAGCAGTACTTC. Encoded protein: CTSSRIPPPRLAGERHEQYF.

This clone appeared a single time. The V gene is TRBV10-1, the J gene TRBJ2-2, with 9 bases that match TRBD2. Looked up from germline, CDR1 is WNHNN and CDR2 is SYGVQD (reference sequence). V lost 5 bases to trimming and J lost 6 bases; unmatched junction nucleotides: 4. The CDR3 has 14 amino acids. CDR3: CASSKAGGAGELFF. DNA for the CDR3: TGCGCCAGCAGTAAAGCGGGGGGTGCCGGGGAGCTGTTTTTT.

In its sample, this clone was seen a few times. This rearrangement joins TRBV7-9 to TRBJ1-5; TRBD1 matches at 7 bases. Trimming removed 3 bases from V and 4 bases from J; junction bases left unmatched: 6. This CDR3 has 15 amino acids. CDR1 is SEHNR and CDR2 is FQNEAQ in the germline V gene (reference sequence). In DNA, the CDR3 is TGTGCCAGCAGCTTCACAGGGGCACGGAATCAGCCCCAGCATTTT. Translation: CASSFTGARNQPQHF. The complete variable domain, with remaining parts taken from reference TRBV7-9 and TRBJ1-5, reads DTGVSQNPRHKITKRGQNVTFRCDPISEHNRLYWYRQTLGQGPEFLTYFQNEAQLEKSRLLSDRFSAERPKGSFSTLEIQRTEQGDSAMYLCASSFTGARNQPQHFGDGTRLSIL.

The gene calls are TRBV7-9 and TRBJ1-1; D is perhaps TRBD1 (6 bases). This CDR3 is 13 amino acids long. CDR1 SEHNR and CDR2 FQNEAQ come from the germline V gene (reference sequence). The germline V and J ends were trimmed by 3 bases and 6 bases, with 11 bases remaining between them. The CDR3 nucleotides are TGTGCCAGCAGCTTGACGGGGGCCTCTGAAGCTTTCTTT. Translating it yields CASSLTGASEAFF.

V gene TRBV4-2 combines with J gene TRBJ1-2; perhaps TRBD1 as D (5 bases). CDR1 is LGHNA, CDR2 YNFKEQ, per germline. Trimming shortened V by 6 bases and J by 6 bases, and 11 bases separated the two germline ends. CDR3 length equals 12 residues. The CDR3 sequence is CASRQGRDGYTF. CDR3 sequence (DNA): TGTGCCAGCAGGCAGGGAAGGGATGGCTACACCTTC.

CDR3 in amino acids: CASSLRARADTIYF. The CDR3 DNA is TGTGCCAGCAGCTTAAGGGCTAGGGCGGACACCATATATTTT. This chain joins TRBV7-2 and TRBJ1-3; D gene ambiguous. Germline CDR1 is SGHTA and CDR2 is FQGNSA. V dropped 2 bases and J dropped 8 bases, with 13 bases sitting between them. CDR3 size: 14 residues.

This chain connects TRBV5-5 to TRBJ2-5; possible D gene TRBD2, 7 bases. CDR1 and CDR2 (germline): SGHKS, YYEKEE (reference sequence). V lost 3 bases and J 5 bases, leaving 17 bases between the germline ends. This CDR3 has 15 residues. Here the CDR3 DNA reads TGTGCCAGCAGCTCATTTGGGGAGGGGGAGGAGACCCAGTACTTC. Translated, it gives CASSSFGEGEETQYF.

This clone was recorded a few times. This chain connects TRBV4-2 to TRBJ1-2; D gene ambiguous. Trimming stripped 0 bases from V and 7 bases from J, with 6 bases between. The germline CDR1 and CDR2 sequences are LGHNA and YNFKEQ. The CDR3 sequence is 12 residues long. The CDR3 DNA sequence: TGTGCCAGCAGCCAAGATCAGAGTGGCTACACCTTC. Amino acid sequence: CASSQDQSGYTF.

This sequence joins TRBV6-6 and TRBJ1-1, with 7 bases matching TRBD1. CDR1 and CDR2 (germline): MNHNY, SVGAGI (reference sequence). This CDR3 is built from 15 residues. Trimming cost V 5 bases and J 2 bases; bases outside gene matches: 8. CDR3 sequence (DNA): TGTGCCAGCAGTCGCTCCGGGACAGTTAACACTGAAGCTTTCTTT. Its translation: CASSRSGTVNTEAFF.

This rearrangement joins TRBV18 to TRBJ2-3; D is perhaps TRBD1 or TRBD2 (5 bases each). V lost 3 bases to trimming and J lost 8 bases, with 12 bases between them. The CDR3 has 13 amino acids. Germline values: CDR1 KGHSH, CDR2 LQKENI. CDR3 sequence reads: CASSPRDRGTQYF. DNA of the CDR3: TGTGCCAGCTCACCTAGGGACCGGGGTACGCAGTATTTT.

The CDR3 sequence: CAIGNILSGNTIYF. The DNA of the CDR3 is TGTGCCATCGGCAACATTCTCTCTGGAAACACCATATATTTT. This chain uses TRBV10-3 with TRBJ1-3; no clear D gene. There are 14 residues in the CDR3. The V and J ends lost 8 bases and 0 bases respectively, with 11 bases between them. The germline V gene encodes CDR1 ENHRY and CDR2 SYGVKD.

This clone has just one count. The chain recombines TRBV4-3 with TRBJ1-6; the D gene is possibly TRBD1 (6 bases). This CDR3 is built from 16 residues. The germline gives CDR1 LGHNA, CDR2 YSLEER. V lost 0 bases and J 7 bases, leaving 13 bases between the germline ends. The DNA for the CDR3 is TGCGCCAGCAGCCAAGAACAGGGTTTGAGAAATTCACCCCTCCACTTT. Translated, it gives CASSQEQGLRNSPLHF.

The V call is TRBV29-1, the J call TRBJ2-1, with 10 positions matching TRBD2. Germline lookup yields CDR1 SQVTM and CDR2 ANQGSEA. CDR3 length equals 16 residues. V was pared by 3 bases and J by 7 bases, with 12 bases of the junction left unmatched. In nucleotides, the CDR3 is TGCAGCGTTGATTGGCTAGCGGGAGACGTTGGGAATGAGCAGTTCTTC. Translated, it gives CSVDWLAGDVGNEQFF.

The chain is built from TRBV5-1 and TRBJ1-2; D remains unclear. CDR1 and CDR2 from the germline V gene are SGHRS and YFSETQ. Trimming stripped 2 bases from V and 3 bases from J, with 8 bases between. This CDR3 region has 13 residues. CDR3 in amino acids: CASSFNYDYGYTF. As DNA, the CDR3 is TGCGCCAGCAGCTTCAACTATGACTATGGCTACACCTTC.

The chain links TRBV9 to TRBJ1-2; TRBD1 might be the D (6 bases). Germline V CDR1 and CDR2: SGDLS, YYNGEE. Trimming removed 3 bases at V and 4 bases at J, with 16 bases between. The length of the CDR3 is 15 residues. CDR3 protein: CASSGAGTSSYGYTF. The CDR3 DNA sequence: TGTGCCAGCAGCGGGGCAGGGACATCCTCCTATGGCTACACCTTC.

The rearrangement links TRBV7-3 to TRBJ2-1; D perhaps matches TRBD1 (6 bases). Looked up from germline, CDR1 is SGHTA and CDR2 is FQGTGA. The CDR3 runs 17 residues. V was cut by 1 base and J by 4 bases, with 17 bases left in between. CDR3 sequence: CASSLKSTGHLYNEQFF. In nucleotides, the CDR3 is TGTGCCAGCAGCTTAAAATCTACGGGACATCTTTACAATGAGCAGTTCTTC.

V is TRBV11-3 and J is TRBJ2-1, with 13 bases lining up with TRBD2. CDR1 and CDR2 from the germline V gene are SGHNT and YENEEA. V gave up 0 bases and J gave up 5 bases; unmatched junction bases: 4. This CDR3 spans 17 amino acids. CDR3 sequence reads: CASSLDEGLAGNNEQFF. DNA for the CDR3: TGTGCCAGCAGCTTAGATGAGGGACTAGCGGGGAACAATGAGCAGTTCTTC. The variable domain in full, completed from reference TRBV11-3 and TRBJ2-1, reads EAGVVQSPRYKIIEKKQPVAFWCNPISGHNTLYWYLQNLGQGPELLIRYENEEAVDDSQLPKDRFSAERLKGVDSTLKIQPAELGDSAVYLCASSLDEGLAGNNEQFFGPGTRLTVL.

This sequence joins TRBV5-1 and TRBJ1-4; perhaps TRBD1 as D (6 bases). CDR3 length equals 14 residues. Germline CDR1 reads SGHRS; CDR2 reads YFSETQ. Deletions cut 4 bases from V and 1 base from J, with 8 bases between. CDR3 in DNA: TGCGCCAGCAGCCAGGGGCGAACTAATGAAAAACTGTTTTTT. Its protein product is CASSQGRTNEKLFF.

CDR3 region: CASSFDRAYEQYF. The CDR3 DNA reads as TGTGCCAGCAGTTTTGACAGGGCCTACGAGCAGTACTTC. The genes are TRBV6-5 and TRBJ2-7; TRBD1 agrees at 7 bases. The germline CDR1 and CDR2 sequences are MNHEY and SVGAGI. The CDR3 loop spans 13 amino acids. The J segment lost 2 bases and the V segment lost 4 bases, leaving 2 bases of the junction unmatched.

The V gene is TRBV30, the J gene TRBJ1-6, with TRBD1 matching 10 bases. Germline assignment: CDR1 GTSNPN and CDR2 SVGIG (reference sequence). V lost 4 bases to trimming and J lost 10 bases; unmatched junction nucleotides: 13. This CDR3 is 16 amino acids long. The chain's CDR3 is CAWNRDRGSLQSPLHF. CDR3 in DNA: TGTGCCTGGAACCGGGACAGGGGAAGTTTGCAATCACCCCTCCACTTT.

This clone was detected only once. The chain couples TRBV27 to TRBJ2-3; weak D call: TRBD2 (5 bases). V was pared by 0 bases and J by 2 bases, with 9 bases between. The CDR3 is 15 amino acids. The V gene's germline CDR1 is MNHEY and CDR2 SMNVEV (reference sequence). DNA for the CDR3: TGTGCCAGCAGTTTATCCGAGCGGAACACAGATACGCAGTATTTT. Translating it yields CASSLSERNTDTQYF.

The CDR3: CSAGRGEGTGELFF. In DNA form, the CDR3 reads TGCAGCGCCGGGAGAGGGGAAGGCACCGGGGAGCTGTTTTTT. V and J are TRBV29-1 and TRBJ2-2, with D maybe TRBD2 (6 bases). With 7 bases removed from V and 4 bases from J, the gap between germline ends came to 16 bases. Per germline, CDR1 SQVTM and CDR2 ANQGSEA. There are 14 residues in the CDR3.

This sequence joins TRBV11-2 and TRBJ1-2, with 8 positions matching TRBD1. Germline trimming cut 4 bases from V and 4 bases from J; bases unmatched to any gene: 8. CDR1 and CDR2 (germline): SGHAT, FQNNGV. The CDR3 runs 15 residues. In nucleotides, the CDR3 is TGTGCCAGCAGCTCCCTACACAGGGGGGCCTATGGCTACACCTTC. Amino acid sequence: CASSSLHRGAYGYTF.